A single sample is the source of the 8 T cell receptor beta chains below, sequenced in a study of Graves' ophthalmopathy and Graves' hyperthyroidism listed by TCRdb under 2018. The data were produced on an Illumina HiSeq 2000. For repertoire sequencing, the TCR beta CDR3 regions were amplified from RNA transcripts. The first round of RT-PCR was done with HTBI primers and the Qiagen OneStep RT-PCR kit, and was followed by a second round of multiplex PCR, then size selection and purification. Starting from the raw public reads, TCRdb applied fastp trimming at Q25, assembled clones with MiXCR and retained in-frame beta chains. For every CDR3 protein sequence, its rows merge into one entry that carries the most common genes and DNA. This sample lists hundreds of thousands of distinct CDR3 sequences; 22% were detected once. The ten biggest clones cover 7.1% of the sample. The sequencing input was peripheral blood. The receptors were sampled from a woman between 18 and 30 years old with stable Graves' hyperthyroidism. Some clones in this sample may be carry-over from other donors' samples. Donor details come from another sample of the same person, matched by shared clones.

The sample holds many counts of this clonotype. The chain recombines TRBV29-1 with TRBJ2-2; D is possibly TRBD2 (6 bases). V dropped 5 bases and J dropped 4 bases, with 17 bases sitting between them. In germline, CDR1 is SQVTM, CDR2 ANQGSEA. The length of the CDR3 is 15 residues. CDR3 DNA: TGCAGCGTTAGCCTAGCGTCCCTGGGCACCGGGGAGCTGTTTTTT. This codes for CSVSLASLGTGELFF.

This clonotype has at least ten counts. The CDR3: CSARRLKGGGTEAFF. The CDR3 DNA reads TGCAGTGCTAGGAGACTAAAGGGCGGGGGCACTGAAGCTTTCTTT. The rearrangement joins TRBV20-1 to TRBJ1-1, with D perhaps matching TRBD1 (5 bases). Germline V gene sequence: CDR1 DFQATT, CDR2 SNEGSKA (reference sequence). This CDR3 is 15 amino acids long. V was pared by 3 bases and J by 4 bases, with 18 bases between.

The chain uses TRBV6-5 and TRBJ1-5; no definite D call. The CDR3 sequence is 17 residues long. Per germline, CDR1 MNHEY and CDR2 SVGAGI. Trimming pared 0 bases from V and 0 bases from J, leaving 12 bases between. CDR3 DNA: TGTGCCAGCAGTTACTCGTCCTCAGGTTATAGCAATCAGCCCCAGCATTTT. Translation gives CASSYSSSGYSNQPQHF.

This clonotype was seen repeatedly, ten times or more. The chain links TRBV12-3 or TRBV12-4 to TRBJ2-7; D not certain. V was pared by 1 base and J by 5 bases, with 9 bases between. The length of the CDR3 is 13 residues. The CDR3 coding sequence is TGTGCCAGCAGTTTAGGGTCCGGGCACGAGCAGTACTTC. Translation: CASSLGSGHEQYF.

The genes are TRBV12-3 or TRBV12-4 and TRBJ2-5, with D unresolved. Trimming removed 5 bases from V and 0 bases from J, with 10 bases in between. The CDR3 extends over 14 amino acids. Here the CDR3 DNA reads TGTGCCAGCAGTCCCCTGCGCAACCAAGAGACCCAGTACTTC. Amino acid sequence: CASSPLRNQETQYF.

Many counts were recorded for this clonotype. The chain links TRBV6-5 to TRBJ2-7; 9 nucleotides line up with TRBD1. Germline CDR1 and CDR2: MNHEY and SVGAGI. The CDR3 is 15 amino acids. With 2 bases clipped from V and 7 bases from J, the junction kept 9 bases outside the gene matches. This chain's CDR3 is CASSYDRDRVGEQYF. The CDR3 DNA reads TGTGCCAGCAGTTACGACCGGGACAGGGTTGGGGAGCAGTACTTC.

The V and J genes are TRBV28 and TRBJ2-7; 7 positions agree with TRBD1. CDR3 length equals 12 residues. The junction had 6 bases not matched to a gene; V was cut back by 7 bases and J by 6 bases. The germline V gene has CDR1 MDHEN and CDR2 SYDVKM. The CDR3 nucleotides are TGTGCCAGCAATCAGGGGGTGCGCGAGCAGTACTTC. This encodes CASNQGVREQYF.

This clonotype was picked up many times. The chain carries TRBV18 and TRBJ2-7; D might be TRBD1 (6 bases). CDR3 length: 14 residues. V lost 5 bases to trimming and J lost 1 base, with 12 bases between them. The germline V gene encodes CDR1 KGHSH and CDR2 LQKENI. CDR3 sequence (DNA): TGTGCCAGCTCAGTAACAGGGTTGTCCTACGAGCAGTACTTC. It specifies CASSVTGLSYEQYF.